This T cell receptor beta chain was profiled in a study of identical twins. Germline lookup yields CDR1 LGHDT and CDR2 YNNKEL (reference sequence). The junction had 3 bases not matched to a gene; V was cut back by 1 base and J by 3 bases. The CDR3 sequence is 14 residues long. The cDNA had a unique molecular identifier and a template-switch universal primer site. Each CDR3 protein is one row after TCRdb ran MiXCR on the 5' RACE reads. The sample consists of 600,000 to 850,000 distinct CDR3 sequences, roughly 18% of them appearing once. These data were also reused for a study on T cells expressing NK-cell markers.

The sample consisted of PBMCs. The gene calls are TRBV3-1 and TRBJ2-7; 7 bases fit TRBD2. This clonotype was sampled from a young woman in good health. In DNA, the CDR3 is TGTGCCAGCAGCCAAGTCGGGGGGTACTACGAGCAGTACTTC. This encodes CASSQVGGYYEQYF.